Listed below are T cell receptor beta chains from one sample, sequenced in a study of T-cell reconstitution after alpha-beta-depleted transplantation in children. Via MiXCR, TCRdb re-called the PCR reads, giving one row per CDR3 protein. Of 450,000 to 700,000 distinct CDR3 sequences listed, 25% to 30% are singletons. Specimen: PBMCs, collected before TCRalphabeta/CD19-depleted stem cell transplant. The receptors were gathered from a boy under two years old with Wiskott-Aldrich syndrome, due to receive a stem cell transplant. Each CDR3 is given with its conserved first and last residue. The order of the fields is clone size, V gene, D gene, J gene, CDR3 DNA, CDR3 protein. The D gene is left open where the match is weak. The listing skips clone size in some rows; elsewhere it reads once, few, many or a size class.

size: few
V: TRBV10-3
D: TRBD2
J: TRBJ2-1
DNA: TGTGCCATCAGTGGAAGGACTAGCCCGAGCTCCTACAATGAGCAGTTCTTC
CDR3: CAISGRTSPSSYNEQFF

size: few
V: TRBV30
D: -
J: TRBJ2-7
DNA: TGTGCCTGGAGTGTAGGGATTAGCTACGAGCAGTACTTC
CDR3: CAWSVGISYEQYF

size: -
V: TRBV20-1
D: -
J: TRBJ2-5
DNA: TGCAGTGCTAGAGATCGTTTAATAGCCCAAGAGACCCAGTACTTC
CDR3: CSARDRLIAQETQYF

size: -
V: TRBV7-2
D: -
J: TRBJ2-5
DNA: TGTGCCAGCAGCTTAGTAGTGGGTGGAGTGACCCAGTACTTC
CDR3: CASSLVVGGVTQYF

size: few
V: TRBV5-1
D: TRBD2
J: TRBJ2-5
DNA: TGCGCCAGCAGCTTTGCGGGAGAGGAGACCCAGTACTTC
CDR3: CASSFAGEETQYF

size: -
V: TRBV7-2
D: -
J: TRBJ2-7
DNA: TGTGCCAGCAGCTGGGTAAGAGAGCAGTACTTC
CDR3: CASSWVREQYF

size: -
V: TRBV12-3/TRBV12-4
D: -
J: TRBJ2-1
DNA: TGTGCCAGCAGTTTACTTCAATATGGCAATGAGCAGTTCTTC
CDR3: CASSLLQYGNEQFF

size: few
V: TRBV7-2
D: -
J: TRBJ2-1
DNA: TGTGCCAGCAGCAGTGGGATTCTGTTCTTC
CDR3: CASSSGILFF

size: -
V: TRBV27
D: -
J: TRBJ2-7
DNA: TGTGCCAGCAGCAACCGACAGGACCTAGTGGACGAGCAGTACTTC
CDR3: CASSNRQDLVDEQYF

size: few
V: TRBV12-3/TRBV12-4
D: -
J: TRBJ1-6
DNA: TGTGCCAGCAACGGCAGGGGCCTGGGGAATTCACCCCTCCACTTT
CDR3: CASNGRGLGNSPLHF

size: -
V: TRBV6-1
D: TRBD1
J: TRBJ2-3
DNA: TGTGCCAGCGCCCGGGACAGGCCCCGGGGTACGCAGTATTTT
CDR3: CASARDRPRGTQYF

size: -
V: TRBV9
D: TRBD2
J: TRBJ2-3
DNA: TGTGCCAGCAGCGCCGGGACTAGCGGATATACGCAGTATTTT
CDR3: CASSAGTSGYTQYF

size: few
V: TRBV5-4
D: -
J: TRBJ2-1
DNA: TGTGCCAGCAGCTTGGGGCGGGAGAGGGGGAATGAGCAGTTCTTC
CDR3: CASSLGRERGNEQFF

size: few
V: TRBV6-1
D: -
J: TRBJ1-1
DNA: TGTGCCAGCAGTGAATACAGTCTTGAAGCTTTCTTT
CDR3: CASSEYSLEAFF

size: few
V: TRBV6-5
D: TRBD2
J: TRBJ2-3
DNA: TGTGCCAGCAGTTACCTAGCGGGAGACGCAGATACGCAGTATTTT
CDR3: CASSYLAGDADTQYF

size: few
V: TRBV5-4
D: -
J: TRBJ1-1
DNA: TGTGCCAGCCAGCCGGAGACAGGACGCGAAGCTTTCTTT
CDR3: CASQPETGREAFF

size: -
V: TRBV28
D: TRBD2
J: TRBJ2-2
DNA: TGTGCCAGCAGAGTGCGCACGGGAGGGCCGACCGGGGAGCTGTTTTTT
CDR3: CASRVRTGGPTGELFF

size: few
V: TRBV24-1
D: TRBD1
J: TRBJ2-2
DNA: TGTGCCACCAGTGACCCCGGGACAGGGGTTACCGGGGAGCTGTTTTTT
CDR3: CATSDPGTGVTGELFF

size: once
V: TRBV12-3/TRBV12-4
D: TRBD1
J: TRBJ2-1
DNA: TGTGCCAGCAGCGTACCGGGACAGGGAAATGAGCAGTTCTTC
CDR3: CASSVPGQGNEQFF

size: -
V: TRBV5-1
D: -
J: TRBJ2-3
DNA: TGCGCCAGCAGCTCCTCTAGCTGGAGGGGTTCAGATACGCAGTATTTT
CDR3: CASSSSSWRGSDTQYF

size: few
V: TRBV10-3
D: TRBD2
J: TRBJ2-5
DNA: TGTGCCATCAGGCCCTACGGGAGGGATGAGACCCAGTACTTC
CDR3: CAIRPYGRDETQYF

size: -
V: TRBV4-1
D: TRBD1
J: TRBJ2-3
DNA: TGCGCCAGCAGCCAAGATACCGACAGGGAAAATTTGGATACGCAGTATTTT
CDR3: CASSQDTDRENLDTQYF

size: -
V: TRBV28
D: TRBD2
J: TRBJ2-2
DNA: TGTGCCAGCAGTACCGGGACTAGCCGGTTCCGGGAGCTGTTTTTT
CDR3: CASSTGTSRFRELFF

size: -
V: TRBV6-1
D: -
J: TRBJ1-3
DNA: TGTGCCAGCACCCGCACAGGGTTAACTGGAAACACCATATATTTT
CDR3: CASTRTGLTGNTIYF

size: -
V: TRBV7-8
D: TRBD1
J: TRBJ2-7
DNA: TGTGCCAGCAGCGTCCGGGACAGGGCCTACGAGCAGTACTTC
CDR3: CASSVRDRAYEQYF

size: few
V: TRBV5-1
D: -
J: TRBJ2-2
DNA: TGCGCCAGCAGCTCCTACCGACATGCGAACACCGGGGAGCTGTTTTTT
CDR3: CASSSYRHANTGELFF

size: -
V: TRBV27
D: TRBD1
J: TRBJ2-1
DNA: TGTGCCAGCAGCCACAGGGGAAATAGGATCTATGAGCAGTTCTTC
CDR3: CASSHRGNRIYEQFF

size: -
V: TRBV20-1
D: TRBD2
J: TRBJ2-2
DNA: TGCAGTGCTAGAGATTCCTCGGGAGGTAACACCGGGGAGCTGTTTTTT
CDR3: CSARDSSGGNTGELFF

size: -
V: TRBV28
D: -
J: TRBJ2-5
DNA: TGTGCCAGCAGCTCTAGGGGAGGGACATCCTTC
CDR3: CASSSRGGTSF

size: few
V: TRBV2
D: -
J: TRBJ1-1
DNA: TGTGCCAGCAGTGAACGGCAGGGAGGTAGGACTGAAGCTTTCTTT
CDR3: CASSERQGGRTEAFF

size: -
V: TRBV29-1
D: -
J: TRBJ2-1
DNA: TGCAGCGGTGACAGCGTCTCCGTGCTAAATCCTTATTACAATGAGCAGTTCTTC
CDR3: CSGDSVSVLNPYYNEQFF

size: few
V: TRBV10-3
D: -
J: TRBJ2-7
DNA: TGTGCCATCAGTGAGGGAGGGATCTCCTCCTACGAGCAGTACTTC
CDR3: CAISEGGISSYEQYF

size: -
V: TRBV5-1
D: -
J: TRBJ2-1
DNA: TGCGCCAGCAGCTTGGGAGGGAGTAGGGATGAGCAGTTCTTC
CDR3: CASSLGGSRDEQFF

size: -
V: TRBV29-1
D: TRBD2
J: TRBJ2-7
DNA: TGCAGCGTCGGATTAGGACTAGCCGTTTACGAGCAGTACTTC
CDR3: CSVGLGLAVYEQYF

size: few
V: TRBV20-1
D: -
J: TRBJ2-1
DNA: TGCAGTGCTGCCTGGGACAACTACAATGAGCAGTTCTTC
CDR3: CSAAWDNYNEQFF

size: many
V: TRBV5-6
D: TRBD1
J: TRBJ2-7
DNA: TGTGCCAGCAGCGCCTGGGACAGACCCTACGAGCAGTACTTC
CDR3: CASSAWDRPYEQYF

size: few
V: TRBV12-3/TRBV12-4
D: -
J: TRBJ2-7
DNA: TGTGCCAGCAGCGCGCGAGGGGGATACGAGCAGTACTTC
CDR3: CASSARGGYEQYF

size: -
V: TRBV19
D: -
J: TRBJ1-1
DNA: TGTGCCAGTAGTACAGGGAGGGATGACACTGAAGCTTTCTTT
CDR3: CASSTGRDDTEAFF

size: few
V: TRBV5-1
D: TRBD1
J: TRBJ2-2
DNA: TGCGCCAGCAATTCGATGACAGGGTCCGGGGAGCTGTTTTTT
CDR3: CASNSMTGSGELFF

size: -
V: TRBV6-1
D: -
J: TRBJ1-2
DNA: TGTGCCAGCAGAGTCGCAGGGAACTATGGCTACACCTTC
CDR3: CASRVAGNYGYTF

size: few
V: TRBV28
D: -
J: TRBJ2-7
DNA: TGTGCCAGCAGTTTTGATGCCCAACTCAGGCGCTCCTACGAGCAGTACTTC
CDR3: CASSFDAQLRRSYEQYF

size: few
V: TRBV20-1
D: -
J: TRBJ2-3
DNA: TGCAGTGCTAGTGTCGGGGGAGGCCATGGCACAGATACGCAGTATTTT
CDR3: CSASVGGGHGTDTQYF

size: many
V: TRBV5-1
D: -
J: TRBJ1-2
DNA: TGCGCCAGCAGCTTGGAACCGATCTATGGCTACACCTTC
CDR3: CASSLEPIYGYTF

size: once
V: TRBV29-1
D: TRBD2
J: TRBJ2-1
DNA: TGCAGCGCAACTAGCGGGAGCGAGCTTGAGTTCTTC
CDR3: CSATSGSELEFF

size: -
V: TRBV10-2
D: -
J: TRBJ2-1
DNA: TGCGCCAGCAGACCCTTGGGGAGTCCGAGCTCCTACAATGAGCAGTTCTTC
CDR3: CASRPLGSPSSYNEQFF

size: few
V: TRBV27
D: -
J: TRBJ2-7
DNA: TGTGCCAGCAGTCGTGAGGGGCTGGGGTACGAGCAGTACTTC
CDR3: CASSREGLGYEQYF

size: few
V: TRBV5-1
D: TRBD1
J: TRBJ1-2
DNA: TGCGCCAGCAGCGCCAGGGGGGAACGTTATGGCTACACCTTC
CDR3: CASSARGERYGYTF

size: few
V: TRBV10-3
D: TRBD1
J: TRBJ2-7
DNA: TGTGCCATCAGTGACGGGACAGGGGGCCACGAGCAGTACTTC
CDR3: CAISDGTGGHEQYF

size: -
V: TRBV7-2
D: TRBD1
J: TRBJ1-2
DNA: TGTGCCAGCAGCTTAGCGGAGGGACAGGGGAATGGCTACACCTTC
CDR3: CASSLAEGQGNGYTF

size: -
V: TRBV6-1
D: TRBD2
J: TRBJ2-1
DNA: TGTGCCCGCCTCAGGCGGGAGCTCTCCTACAATGAGCAGTTCTTC
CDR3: CARLRRELSYNEQFF

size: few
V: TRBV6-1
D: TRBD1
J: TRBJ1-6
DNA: TGTGCCAGCAGTAAACAGGGGGCGGGCTATAATTCACCCCTCCACTTT
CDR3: CASSKQGAGYNSPLHF

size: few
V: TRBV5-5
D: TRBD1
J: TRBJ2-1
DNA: TGTGCCAGCAGCTTTCCCAGGGGGCCCTTCAATGAGCAGTTCTTC
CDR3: CASSFPRGPFNEQFF

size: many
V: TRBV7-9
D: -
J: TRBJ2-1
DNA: TGTGCCAGCAGCTTAGTCGTGGCAGGAAGGGATGAGCAGTTCTTC
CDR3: CASSLVVAGRDEQFF